The sequence of this T cell receptor (beta chain) was determined in a study of long-term antiretroviral therapy in people with HIV. Across the study: The 2015 immediate-ART recommendation came about a decade after the earliest samples. General study findings and limits: Repertoire dominance by clones expanded before ART was seen at all time points.

The assay, immunoSEQ v3.0, was run at survey level. Profiling relied on immunoSEQ multiplex PCR, and the TCRdb table lists in-frame clones only, not all of them. Counted here are about 22,000 clones, less than 85% occurring once; the ten biggest clones make up 8.1%. All participants with HIV were treated in the United States. As for this clone: Its antigen is not known.

This CDR3 has 13 amino acids. Trimming stripped 7 bases from V and 5 bases from J, with 14 bases between. Germline CDR1 reads MDHEN; CDR2 reads SYDVKM. The sequencing here drew on unsorted PBMCs, taken at the start of antiretroviral therapy. This TCR was sampled from a middle-aged man with HIV. The V call is TRBV28, the J call TRBJ2-5; D gene uncertain. DNA for the CDR3: TGTGCCAGCACTCGTAAGCAGAAGGAGACCCAGTACTTC. This gives the protein CASTRKQKETQYF. Full variable domain (rest looked up from reference TRBV28 and TRBJ2-5): DVKVTQSSRYLVKRTGEKVFLECVQDMDHENMFWYRQDPGLGLRLIYFSYDVKMKEKGDIPEGYSVSREKKERFSLILESASTNQTSMYLCASTRKQKETQYFGPGTRLLVL.